The rows below give T cell receptor beta chains drawn from one sample of a study of cytomegalovirus exposure and HLA in healthy donors. The method was immunoSEQ multiplex PCR; TCRdb's version includes in-frame clones alone and lacks a portion of them. The sample contains some 200,000 clones, approximately 84% of which appear only once. The sample comprised PBMCs. These TCRs come from a man aged 50 to 59 in good health and CMV-seronegative. Each CDR3 is given with its conserved first and last residue. D genes are given only for firm matches. A clone size is listed for some rows: how often the clone was seen (once, few, many), or a class if it is expanded.

d_gene,abundance,j_gene,v_gene,CDR3aa,CDR3nt
TRBD2,-,TRBJ2-7,TRBV7-9,CASSLRLAGDYEQYF,TGTGCCAGCAGCTTACGGCTAGCGGGTGATTACGAGCAGTACTTC
-,-,TRBJ2-7,TRBV5-1,CASSLVQGYEQYF,TGCGCCAGCAGCCTCGTACAGGGTTACGAGCAGTACTTC
TRBD2,-,TRBJ2-3,TRBV18,CASSPFSGLAGTDTQYF,TGTGCCAGCTCTCCCTTCTCGGGACTAGCGGGAACAGATACGCAGTATTTT
TRBD1,-,TRBJ1-1,TRBV4-3,CASSQYRDRGTEAFF,TGCGCCAGCAGCCAATATCGGGACAGGGGGACTGAAGCTTTCTTT
-,-,TRBJ2-1,TRBV9,CASSVGGGLAGYNEQFF,TGTGCCAGCAGCGTAGGCGGAGGGTTGGCGGGCTACAATGAGCAGTTCTTC
-,-,TRBJ2-7,TRBV7-8,CASSYSSYEQYF,TGTGCCAGCAGCTACAGCTCCTACGAGCAGTACTTC
TRBD2,few,TRBJ2-1,TRBV7-6,CASSLGLAFDEQFF,TGTGCCAGCAGCTTGGGACTAGCTTTCGATGAGCAGTTCTTC
-,few,TRBJ2-7,TRBV27,CASSFRTPQGRSYEQYF,TGTGCCAGCAGTTTCCGAACCCCCCAAGGGAGGAGTTACGAGCAGTACTTC
-,-,TRBJ2-2,TRBV6-5,CASKYREAGELFF,TGTGCCAGCAAATACAGGGAAGCCGGGGAGCTGTTTTTT
-,-,TRBJ2-2,TRBV19,CATPRVGPGDTGELFF,TGTGCCACCCCTAGAGTAGGTCCGGGGGACACCGGGGAGCTGTTTTTT
TRBD1,few,TRBJ2-7,TRBV2,CAGAGQGYEQYF,TGTGCCGGGGCGGGACAGGGTTACGAGCAGTACTTC
-,once,TRBJ2-3,TRBV7-2,CASSLGGGEDTQYF,TGTGCCAGCAGCTTAGGAGGGGGTGAAGATACGCAGTATTTT
TRBD2,-,TRBJ2-5,TRBV6-5,CASSYSIAGGRETQYF,TGTGCCAGCAGTTACTCAATAGCGGGGGGGCGGGAGACCCAGTACTTC
-,-,TRBJ2-5,TRBV10-1,CASSPCRRVQETQYF,TGCGCCAGCTCTCCGTGTAGGAGGGTCCAAGAGACCCAGTACTTC
-,-,TRBJ2-1,TRBV25-1,CASSEVGGLRDEQFF,TGTGCCAGCAGTGAGGTCGGAGGTCTACGGGATGAGCAGTTCTTC
-,-,TRBJ1-1,TRBV7-8,CASTRRREAEAFF,TGTGCCAGCACCCGACGGAGGGAGGCTGAAGCTTTCTTT
TRBD1,-,TRBJ2-3,TRBV9,CASSVSGTGEITDTQYF,TGTGCCAGCAGCGTTTCCGGGACAGGGGAAATCACAGATACGCAGTATTTT
-,-,TRBJ1-2,TRBV11-2,CASRNSRGDGYTF,TGTGCCAGCAGGAATAGCAGGGGAGATGGCTACACCTTC
TRBD2,-,TRBJ2-2,TRBV19,CASSMAGVVPGELFF,TGTGCCAGTAGTATGGCGGGAGTGGTTCCCGGGGAGCTGTTTTTT
TRBD1,-,TRBJ1-4,TRBV29-1,CSVLSGQAFEKLFF,TGCAGCGTTCTCTCCGGACAGGCTTTTGAAAAACTGTTTTTT
-,-,TRBJ1-1,TRBV19,CASSMGTTNTEAFF,TGTGCCAGTAGTATGGGGACAACGAACACTGAAGCTTTCTTT
-,-,TRBJ1-4,TRBV9,CASSTTGVTNEKLFF,TGTGCCAGCAGCACCACGGGAGTAACTAATGAAAAACTGTTTTTT
TRBD2,-,TRBJ2-2,TRBV2,CASRLQRGGTGELFF,TGTGCCAGCAGGCTTCAGCGGGGGGGCACCGGGGAGCTGTTTTTT
TRBD1,-,TRBJ1-4,TRBV19,CASRGTANEKLFF,TGTGCCAGTAGAGGGACAGCGAATGAAAAACTGTTTTTT
-,-,TRBJ1-6,TRBV4-1,CASSPRTDYNSPLHF,TGCGCCAGCAGCCCGAGGACAGACTATAATTCACCCCTCCACTTT
TRBD2,-,TRBJ2-3,TRBV9,CASSDLGTSGTDTQYF,TGTGCCAGCAGCGACCTAGGGACTAGCGGAACAGATACGCAGTATTTT
-,-,TRBJ1-1,TRBV19,CASSMGLMNTEAFF,TGTGCCAGTAGTATGGGACTGATGAACACTGAAGCTTTCTTT
-,-,TRBJ2-3,TRBV5-1,CASNRGLSTDTQYF,TGCGCCAGCAACCGGGGGTTGAGCACAGATACGCAGTATTTT
-,once,TRBJ2-7,TRBV4-2,CASSQDKGQGYEQYF,TGTGCCAGCAGCCAAGATAAAGGGCAGGGCTACGAGCAGTACTTC
-,-,TRBJ2-2,TRBV19,CASTLGRNTGELFF,TGTGCCAGTACCTTGGGGAGGAACACCGGGGAGCTGTTTTTT
-,-,TRBJ2-7,TRBV27,CASSRTPHDEQYF,TGTGCCAGCAGTAGGACACCACACGACGAGCAGTACTTC
-,-,TRBJ1-2,TRBV19,CASSNFDSPANYGYTF,TGTGCCAGTAGTAACTTCGACAGCCCCGCTAACTATGGCTACACCTTC
TRBD2,-,TRBJ2-1,TRBV5-1,CASSLPGGISNEQFF,TGCGCCAGCAGCCTCCCGGGGGGTATAAGTAATGAGCAGTTCTTC
TRBD1,-,TRBJ1-2,TRBV5-1,CASMGQGPYGYTF,TGCGCCAGCATGGGACAGGGGCCCTATGGCTACACCTTC
TRBD1,-,TRBJ1-1,TRBV7-2,CASSFRQGAEAFF,TGTGCCAGCAGCTTCCGACAGGGGGCTGAAGCTTTCTTT
-,once,TRBJ1-6,TRBV15,CATSRDRSYNSPLHF,TGTGCCACCAGCAGAGATCGGAGTTATAATTCACCCCTCCACTTT
TRBD2,-,TRBJ2-5,TRBV5-1,CATIFDKTGGVQETQYF,TGCGCCACCATCTTTGATAAGACCGGGGGGGTTCAAGAGACCCAGTACTTC
-,-,TRBJ2-7,TRBV27,CASSFTNSYEQYF,TGTGCCAGCAGTTTCACAAATTCCTACGAGCAGTACTTC
-,-,TRBJ1-5,TRBV9,CASSVGQFNQPQHF,TGTGCCAGCAGCGTAGGGCAGTTCAATCAGCCCCAGCATTTT
TRBD1,-,TRBJ2-2,TRBV5-4,CASSGRTGVNTGELFF,TGTGCCAGCAGCGGCCGGACAGGGGTGAACACCGGGGAGCTGTTTTTT
-,-,TRBJ2-7,TRBV6-5,CASTKTGTHYEQYF,TGTGCCAGCACTAAAACCGGGACACACTACGAGCAGTACTTC
-,-,TRBJ2-2,TRBV30,CAGGTANTGELFF,TGTGCCGGAGGGACAGCGAACACCGGGGAGCTGTTTTTT
-,-,TRBJ2-5,TRBV19,CATTGQRGETQYF,TGTGCCACGACCGGACAGCGAGGGGAGACCCAGTACTTC
TRBD2,-,TRBJ2-1,TRBV5-1,CASSFGGGRGDYNEQFF,TGCGCCAGCAGCTTTGGGGGAGGGCGGGGGGACTACAATGAGCAGTTCTTC
-,-,TRBJ2-7,TRBV7-8,CASSLEGGVYEQYF,TGTGCCAGCAGCTTAGAAGGCGGCGTCTACGAGCAGTACTTC
-,-,TRBJ2-7,TRBV9,CASSWGLKSYEQYF,TGTGCCAGCAGCTGGGGCCTTAAATCCTACGAGCAGTACTTC
TRBD1,-,TRBJ1-2,TRBV19,CASSMGTRDSYGYTF,TGTGCCAGTAGTATGGGAACGAGGGACAGCTATGGCTACACCTTC
-,-,TRBJ2-7,TRBV13,CASSETIDSYEQYF,TGTGCCAGCAGCGAGACTATTGACTCCTACGAGCAGTACTTC
TRBD2,-,TRBJ2-1,TRBV11-2,CASSLERGGYEQFF,TGTGCCAGCAGCTTAGAGCGGGGGGGGTATGAGCAGTTCTTC
-,-,TRBJ2-1,TRBV6-1,CASILGGAMGNEQFF,TGTGCCAGCATCCTTGGGGGGGCCATGGGCAATGAGCAGTTCTTC
-,-,TRBJ2-3,TRBV7-9,CASSLSRDTQYF,TGTGCCAGCAGCTTAAGTCGGGATACGCAGTATTTT
-,-,TRBJ2-7,TRBV6-5,CASSPGVSSYEQYF,TGTGCCAGTTCCCCAGGGGTTAGCTCCTACGAGCAGTACTTC
-,-,TRBJ2-2,TRBV29-1,CSVLDLGGGELFF,TGCAGCGTCCTCGACTTGGGGGGCGGGGAGCTGTTTTTT